The rows below give T cell receptor beta chains drawn from one sample of a study of a mutant IDH1 vaccine in newly diagnosed glioma. The table came from immunoSEQ multiplex PCR; TCRdb's copy has only in-frame clones and leaves some out. The sample contains approximately 35,000 clones, about 88% of which appear only once. Sequences were derived from PBMCs, sampled from a glioma patient treated with radiotherapy, temozolomide or both. Receptors were obtained from a middle-aged woman with glioma. Each CDR3 is given with its conserved first and last residue. The D gene is left open where the match is weak. Some rows mark clone size as missing; the rest say once, few, many or name a class of expanded clone.

TRBV18,TRBJ1-5,NA,once,CASSPQGEGQPQHF,TGTGCCAGCTCACCACAGGGGGAGGGTCAGCCCCAGCATTTT
TRBV6-1,TRBJ2-7,TRBD2,NA,CASMRGDHEQYF,TGTGCCAGCATGCGGGGGGATCACGAGCAGTACTTC
TRBV10-3,TRBJ2-7,TRBD1,NA,CAIKRRQGAYEQYF,TGTGCCATCAAAAGGAGGCAGGGGGCTTACGAGCAGTACTTC
TRBV30,TRBJ1-2,TRBD1,NA,CAWSVPGGGYTF,TGTGCCTGGAGTGTACCAGGGGGCGGCTACACCTTC
TRBV18,TRBJ1-4,NA,few,CASSPGGASEKLFF,TGTGCCAGCTCACCAGGGGGCGCAAGTGAAAAACTGTTTTTT
TRBV9,TRBJ1-2,NA,few,CASSVGGNYGYTF,TGTGCCAGCAGCGTAGGGGGGAACTATGGCTACACCTTC
TRBV7-9,TRBJ1-1,NA,NA,CASSLEPGRATEAFF,TGTGCCAGCAGCTTAGAGCCGGGGAGGGCCACTGAAGCTTTCTTT
TRBV2,TRBJ2-7,NA,NA,CASSEARVYYEQYF,TGTGCCAGCAGTGAAGCAAGGGTATACTACGAGCAGTACTTC
TRBV7-9,TRBJ1-1,NA,NA,CASSSPRGTEAFF,TGTGCCAGCAGCTCCCCCCGAGGCACTGAAGCTTTCTTT
TRBV4-1,TRBJ2-7,NA,NA,CASSQEGQQSTFYEQYF,TGCGCCAGCAGCCAGGAAGGACAGCAGTCTACCTTCTACGAGCAGTACTTC
TRBV25-1,TRBJ1-1,NA,few,CASRSGYGTEAFF,TGTGCCAGCAGATCAGGGTACGGCACTGAAGCTTTCTTT
TRBV29-1,TRBJ1-1,TRBD1,NA,CSGGDRQTEAFF,TGCAGCGGGGGGGACAGGCAGACTGAAGCTTTCTTT
TRBV5-1,TRBJ1-4,NA,few,CASSFDSTGLEKLFF,TGCGCCAGCAGCTTTGATTCGACAGGCCTTGAAAAACTGTTTTTT
TRBV11-2,TRBJ2-7,NA,NA,CASSSPSRGASWQYF,TGTGCCAGCAGCTCCCCTTCTAGGGGGGCGTCTTGGCAGTACTTC
TRBV14,TRBJ1-1,NA,few,CASSHPTEAFF,TGTGCCAGCAGCCACCCAACTGAAGCTTTCTTT
TRBV5-6,TRBJ2-7,NA,NA,CASSRGGRKEYF,TGTGCCAGCAGCCGGGGAGGAAGGAAGGAGTACTTC
TRBV7-6,TRBJ2-5,TRBD2,NA,CASSSRPPPREDLETQYF,TGTGCCAGCAGCTCTCGCCCCCCCCCGCGGGAGGACCTGGAGACCCAGTACTTC
TRBV9,TRBJ1-2,NA,NA,CASSTLGGAGYGYTF,TGTGCCAGCAGCACCCTGGGGGGCGCGGGCTATGGCTACACCTTC
TRBV2,TRBJ1-1,NA,NA,CASSEARIVAFF,TGTGCCAGCAGTGAAGCGCGTATTGTGGCTTTCTTT
TRBV25-1,TRBJ1-1,NA,medium-sized,CAIPWGMNTEAFF,TGTGCCATCCCATGGGGGATGAACACTGAAGCTTTCTTT
TRBV6-5,TRBJ1-2,NA,NA,CASSPSGGYTF,TGTGCCAGCAGTCCATCTGGGGGCTACACCTTC
TRBV19,TRBJ1-1,TRBD1,NA,CATDRQGANTEAFF,TGTGCCACCGATAGACAGGGGGCGAACACTGAAGCTTTCTTT
TRBV9,TRBJ1-1,NA,NA,CASSGPGVNTEAFF,TGTGCCAGCAGCGGACCGGGGGTGAACACTGAAGCTTTCTTT
TRBV7-9,TRBJ2-7,NA,NA,CASALQGFHEQYF,TGTGCCAGCGCGCTACAGGGTTTCCACGAGCAGTACTTC
TRBV5-1,TRBJ2-5,TRBD2,NA,CASSPTGSSGRRETQYF,TGCGCCAGCAGCCCAACGGGGTCTAGCGGGAGGAGGGAGACCCAGTACTTC
TRBV23-1,TRBJ1-2,NA,NA,CASSQFQPQTGPSNYGYTF,TGCGCCAGCAGTCAATTCCAACCACAGACAGGCCCTTCTAACTATGGCTACACCTTC
TRBV27,TRBJ2-1,TRBD2,NA,CASGGISGSSGNEQFF,TGTGCCAGCGGAGGGATTAGCGGGAGTTCCGGCAATGAGCAGTTCTTC
TRBV10-1,TRBJ2-1,TRBD2,NA,CASSKGLAGDGEQFF,TGCGCCAGCAGCAAAGGACTAGCGGGAGATGGTGAGCAGTTCTTC
TRBV7-9,TRBJ1-1,TRBD1,NA,CASSSRTGGISEAFF,TGTGCCAGCAGCAGTCGGACAGGGGGCATCTCAGAAGCTTTCTTT
TRBV28,TRBJ1-2,NA,NA,CASSLGNYGYTF,TGTGCCAGCAGTTTGGGGAACTATGGCTACACCTTC
TRBV7-9,TRBJ2-1,TRBD2,once,CASSHGLGYNEQFF,TGTGCCAGCAGCCACGGACTAGGATACAATGAGCAGTTCTTC
TRBV19,TRBJ1-1,NA,NA,CASSKYGGPNTEAFF,TGTGCCAGTAGTAAATACGGGGGGCCTAACACTGAAGCTTTCTTT
TRBV10-3,TRBJ2-1,TRBD1,few,CAISNRDSSYNEQFF,TGTGCCATCAGTAACCGGGACAGCTCCTACAATGAGCAGTTCTTC
TRBV30,TRBJ1-1,NA,few,CAWSVIGFEAFF,TGTGCCTGGAGTGTTATAGGGTTTGAAGCTTTCTTT
TRBV30,TRBJ2-2,NA,NA,CAWRLGPNTGELFF,TGTGCCTGGAGGCTCGGGCCCAACACCGGGGAGCTGTTTTTT
TRBV6-1,TRBJ1-5,NA,NA,CASTSRGNQPQHF,TGTGCCAGCACGTCAAGGGGCAATCAGCCCCAGCATTTT
TRBV7-9,TRBJ2-7,NA,NA,CASSSHHYEQYF,TGTGCCAGCAGCTCCCACCATTACGAGCAGTACTTC
TRBV4-2,TRBJ2-1,TRBD2,NA,CASSPGTSGGRKQFF,TGTGCCAGCAGCCCGGGGACTAGCGGGGGGAGAAAGCAGTTCTTC
TRBV6-5,TRBJ2-7,NA,once,CASGTAAPYEQYF,TGTGCCAGCGGAACGGCGGCCCCCTACGAGCAGTACTTC
TRBV7-2,TRBJ1-5,NA,NA,CASSLVGVRQPQHF,TGTGCCAGCAGCTTAGTAGGGGTCAGACAGCCCCAGCATTTT
TRBV14,TRBJ2-3,NA,NA,CASSQAIGAADTDTQYF,TGTGCCAGCAGCCAAGCAATCGGGGCAGCCGACACAGATACGCAGTATTTT
TRBV15,TRBJ2-7,TRBD1,NA,CATSRVGQTYEQYF,TGTGCCACCAGCAGAGTGGGACAGACCTACGAGCAGTACTTC
TRBV6-1,TRBJ2-5,NA,NA,CASSEGPPGAQTQYF,TGTGCCAGCAGTGAAGGACCCCCGGGGGCACAGACCCAGTACTTC
TRBV30,TRBJ2-1,TRBD2,NA,CAWTGSSGIQFF,TGTGCCTGGACGGGGTCAAGCGGGATCCAGTTCTTC
TRBV7-9,TRBJ1-1,NA,NA,CASSSRRDMNTEAFF,TGTGCCAGCAGCTCCAGACGGGACATGAACACTGAAGCTTTCTTT
TRBV18,TRBJ2-1,NA,NA,CASSPGWGGGRNEQFF,TGTGCCAGCTCACCGGGGTGGGGAGGAGGTCGCAATGAGCAGTTCTTC
TRBV9,TRBJ2-3,TRBD2,NA,CASSASSGRGTDTQYF,TGTGCCAGCAGCGCCTCTAGCGGGCGTGGCACAGATACGCAGTATTTT
TRBV29-1,TRBJ2-1,TRBD2,NA,CSVGELRLASSYNEQFF,TGCAGCGTAGGGGAACTCAGACTAGCGAGCTCCTACAATGAGCAGTTCTTC
TRBV6-1,TRBJ1-2,NA,NA,CASSPGAFYGYTF,TGTGCCAGCAGTCCGGGGGCTTTCTATGGCTACACCTTC
TRBV19,TRBJ2-7,NA,NA,CASSSPGRQNYEQYF,TGTGCCAGTAGTTCCCCGGGACGGCAAAACTACGAGCAGTACTTC
TRBV5-6,TRBJ2-7,TRBD1,few,CASSFYPDRVPYEQYF,TGTGCCAGCAGCTTTTACCCGGACAGGGTCCCCTACGAGCAGTACTTC
TRBV5-1,TRBJ1-6,NA,NA,CASSLGGPYNSPLHF,TGCGCCAGCAGCTTGGGGGGTCCTTATAATTCACCCCTCCACTTT
TRBV5-1,TRBJ2-7,TRBD1,few,CASSFQQGGYEQYF,TGCGCCAGCAGCTTCCAACAGGGGGGCTACGAGCAGTACTTC
TRBV30,TRBJ2-3,NA,once,CAWGAKSTDTQYF,TGTGCCTGGGGAGCGAAATCGACAGATACGCAGTATTTT
TRBV6-5,TRBJ1-1,NA,NA,CARAGEGTCEAFF,TGTGCCAGAGCTGGAGAGGGAACCTGTGAAGCTTTCTTT
TRBV6-5,TRBJ1-2,NA,NA,CASSSLTLFYGYTF,TGTGCCAGCAGTTCCCTTACTCTTTTCTATGGCTACACCTTC
TRBV6-5,TRBJ1-2,NA,few,CASSRGGEGTWGYTF,TGTGCCAGCAGTAGGGGGGGGGAAGGGACGTGGGGCTACACCTTC